Below, 17 T cell receptor beta chains from the same sample are listed, as sequenced in a study of T-cell reconstitution after alpha-beta-depleted transplantation in children (dated by TCRdb to 2015 to 2016). The treatment or condition label on this specimen signifies: allogeneic hematopoietic cell transplantation with graft depleted of TCRalphabeta T cells and CD19 B cells. The receptor library was made with PCR. The sequencing machine was an Illumina HiSeq 2500. Molecular barcoding was employed in the preparation of TCR libraries, with unique molecular identifiers being used to normalize TCRbeta repertoire quantification. In-frame beta chains were kept once TCRdb had trimmed the public reads at Q25 with fastp and called clones with MiXCR. Identical CDR3 protein sequences are pooled into one entry, listed with their most common genes and DNA. This sample comprises just under 350,000 distinct CDR3 sequences, roughly 17% of them detected only once. Approximately 44% of the sample comes from the top ten.

Sequenced material: PBMCs, mostly from graft donor cells, taken 360 days after TCRalphabeta/CD19-depleted stem cell transplant. The origin of the receptors is a male patient between 2 and 9 years old who had a stem cell transplant for acute lymphoblastic leukemia, so the T cells may come from the graft donor.

This clonotype was observed many times. This chain joins TRBV28 and TRBJ2-7; 13 bases align to TRBD2. Trimming took 4 bases from V and 0 from J; bases not matched to a gene: 9. This CDR3 has 18 residues. Germline values: CDR1 MDHEN, CDR2 SYDVKM. This chain's CDR3 is CASSSLGLAGDYSYEQYF. For the CDR3, the DNA is TGTGCCAGCAGTTCCCTCGGACTAGCGGGAGACTACTCCTACGAGCAGTACTTC.

This clonotype has just a few counts. This sequence joins TRBV19 and TRBJ2-7, with D perhaps given as TRBD1 or TRBD2 (6 bases each). This CDR3 spans 15 amino acids. CDR1 and CDR2 from the germline V gene are LNHDA and SQIVND (reference sequence). V was pared by 5 bases and J by 3 bases, with 17 bases between. The CDR3 protein is CASSPGTRGLYEQYF. CDR3 DNA: TGTGCCAGTAGTCCCGGGACCAGGGGACTCTACGAGCAGTACTTC.

This sequence joins TRBV20-1 and TRBJ2-3, with 7 bases aligning to TRBD2. The CDR3 is 12 amino acids. The germline gives CDR1 DFQATT, CDR2 SNEGSKA (reference sequence). The junction had 3 bases not matched to a gene; V was cut back by 8 bases and J by 1 base. This CDR3 reads CSPGGRTDTQYF. The CDR3 DNA is TGCAGTCCGGGGGGTCGCACAGATACGCAGTATTTT.

The chain links TRBV4-3 to TRBJ2-1; 7 bases line up with TRBD2. The J call may be faulty, since TRBJ2-7 better matches the DNA end. CDR1 LGHNA and CDR2 YSLEER come from the germline V gene. This CDR3 region has 17 residues. In DNA form, the CDR3 reads TGCGCCAGCAGCCAAGATCGAGCGGGCCTAGCGGCCAATGAGCAGTACTTC. Translation: CASSQDRAGLAANEQYF.

This clonotype was seen many times. The chain links TRBV2 to TRBJ2-7; D remains ambiguous. Germline CDR1 and CDR2: SNHLY and FYNNEI. The CDR3 loop spans 11 amino acids. Trimming pared 4 bases from V and 4 bases from J, leaving 5 bases between. CDR3 protein: CASSAGYEQYF. In DNA, the CDR3 is TGTGCCAGCAGTGCTGGGTACGAGCAGTACTTC.

This clonotype was detected ten times or more. This rearrangement joins TRBV4-3 to TRBJ2-1; D possibly corresponds to TRBD2 (6 bases). Trimming shortened V by 4 bases and J by 7 bases, and 17 bases separated the two germline ends. CDR3 length: 15 amino acids. Germline-derived CDR1 and CDR2 are LGHNA and YSLEER. DNA of the CDR3: TGCGCCAGCAGCCGAGAGGGACTGGTTAATAATGAGCAGTTCTTC. Translating gives CASSREGLVNNEQFF.

This clonotype was seen many times. V is TRBV7-2 and J is TRBJ1-1; D remains ambiguous. The V end lost 2 bases, the J end lost 2 bases, and 12 bases lay between the germline ends. CDR1 is SGHTA and CDR2 is FQGNSA in the germline V gene. CDR3 length: 15 amino acids. This CDR3 is CASSLQPTVNTEAFF. The CDR3 bases are TGTGCCAGCAGCTTACAACCCACGGTCAACACTGAAGCTTTCTTT.

This clonotype was seen a handful of times. The rearrangement uses TRBV5-1 and TRBJ2-5; 7 bases map to TRBD1. The CDR3 length is 15 residues. V trimming: 0 bases; J trimming: 2 bases; junction bases outside the gene matches: 4. Germline CDR1 and CDR2: SGHRS and YFSETQ. The CDR3 spells CASSLARQGQETQYF. The CDR3 region has the DNA TGCGCCAGCAGCTTGGCTCGACAGGGACAAGAGACCCAGTACTTC.

The sample holds a few counts of this clonotype. The CDR3 nucleotides read TGCGCCAGCAGTGAGCCCCCATTAGCGGGAGGTTACAATGAGCAGTTCTTC. Amino acid sequence: CASSEPPLAGGYNEQFF. V gene TRBV10-2 combines with J gene TRBJ2-1, with 10 bases matching TRBD2. Unmatched junction bases numbered 8, after V lost 2 bases and J lost 4 bases. Germline CDR1 is WSHSY and CDR2 is SAAADI. This CDR3 has 17 amino acids.

This clonotype was seen at least ten times. J is TRBJ2-1 and V is TRBV7-2, with 10 bases identical to TRBD2. The CDR3 totals 15 residues. Germline-derived CDR1 and CDR2 are SGHTA and FQGNSA. Unmatched junction bases numbered 9, after V lost 6 bases and J lost 7 bases. The CDR3 protein is CASSLTSGLGNEQFF. CDR3 nucleotide sequence: TGTGCCAGCAGTTTGACTAGCGGGTTAGGGAATGAGCAGTTCTTC.

V and J are TRBV9 and TRBJ2-3, with D unclear. Trimming removed 3 bases at V and 0 bases at J, with 11 bases between. This CDR3 spans 15 amino acids. Germline CDR1 SGDLS, CDR2 YYNGEE. CDR3 sequence reads: CASSADSSSTDTQYF. Written as DNA, the CDR3 is TGTGCCAGCAGCGCTGATTCTTCTAGCACAGATACGCAGTATTTT.

V and J are TRBV5-1 and TRBJ2-2; 9 nucleotides align to TRBD2. J lost 1 base, V lost 2 bases, and 3 bases had no gene match. CDR1 and CDR2 from the germline V gene are SGHRS and YFSETQ. The CDR3 consists of 16 residues. The CDR3 region has the DNA TGCGCCAGCAGCTTCCTAGCGGGGAAGAACACCGGGGAGCTGTTTTTT. This sequence encodes CASSFLAGKNTGELFF. Supplemented by reference TRBV5-1 and TRBJ2-2, the full variable domain reads KAGVTQTPRYLIKTRGQQVTLSCSPISGHRSVSWYQQTPGQGLQFLFEYFSETQRNKGNFPGRFSGRQFSNSRSEMNVSTLELGDSALYLCASSFLAGKNTGELFFGEGSRLTVL.

The chain uses TRBV5-1 and TRBJ1-1; tentative D call: TRBD1 (6 bases). Germline CDR1 reads SGHRS; CDR2 reads YFSETQ. The CDR3 runs 13 residues. Trimming removed 4 bases from V and 1 base from J, with 8 bases in between. CDR3 bases: TGCGCCAGCAGCCCACAGGGGAACACTGAAGCTTTCTTT. This gives the protein CASSPQGNTEAFF.

This clonotype was detected a few times. This chain joins TRBV5-1 and TRBJ2-3, with D perhaps being TRBD1 or TRBD2 (5 bases each). V was pared by 4 bases and J by 1 base, with 25 bases between. Germline loops: CDR1 SGHRS, CDR2 YFSETQ. This CDR3 has 19 residues. CDR3 in amino acids: CASSTPGQRPSGRTDTQYF. In DNA, the CDR3 is TGCGCCAGCAGCACCCCCGGACAAAGGCCCTCGGGGCGCACAGATACGCAGTATTTT.

This clonotype was seen at least ten times. This chain connects TRBV5-1 to TRBJ2-6; no firm D call. V was cut by 0 bases and J by 4 bases, with 8 bases left in between. Germline assignment: CDR1 SGHRS and CDR2 YFSETQ. The CDR3 has 15 amino acids. The CDR3 bases are TGCGCCAGCAGCTTGGAAGGGTTCGGGGCCAACGTCCTGACTTTC. The encoded protein is CASSLEGFGANVLTF.

This clonotype was seen at least ten times. The chain carries TRBV28 and TRBJ1-3; a weak D match, TRBD1 (6 bases). V was clipped by 6 bases and J by 0 bases, with 21 bases between them. Germline CDR1 is MDHEN and CDR2 is SYDVKM. The CDR3 length is 18 residues. In DNA, the CDR3 is TGTGCCAGCAGCCCCCGTTTGAGACAGGCGTTCTCTGGAAACACCATATATTTT. This sequence encodes CASSPRLRQAFSGNTIYF.

Many counts were recorded for this clonotype. This chain uses TRBV12-3 or TRBV12-4 with TRBJ2-5; 8 positions agree with TRBD2. The CDR3 totals 16 residues. V was clipped by 5 bases and J by 1 base; unmatched bases: 9. This CDR3 reads CASSTRARGGQETQYF. CDR3 DNA sequence: TGTGCCAGCAGTACCCGAGCCCGGGGGGGCCAAGAGACCCAGTACTTC.